The next 29 T cell receptor beta chains were all read from a single sample in a study of cytomegalovirus exposure and HLA in healthy donors. Both 60 Vbeta primers and 13 Jbeta primers went into the PCR. Assay used: immunoSEQ multiplex PCR; TCRdb lists only in-frame clones, some missing. The top ten hold under 3% of the sample, which has some 150,000 clones, about three quarters seen once. Source material: PBMCs. These receptor sequences come from a man between 40 and 49 years old in good health and CMV-seropositive.

This chain links TRBV12-5 with TRBJ2-7; D remains unclear. The V end lost 1 base, the J end lost 3 bases, and 10 bases lay between the germline ends. The CDR3 is 14 residues long. CDR1 is LGHNT, CDR2 FRNRAP, per germline. CDR3 sequence reads: CASGLGARNYEQYF. CDR3 nucleotide sequence: TGTGCTAGTGGTTTGGGGGCCAGAAACTACGAGCAGTACTTC.

The chain combines TRBV9 with TRBJ2-2, with unresolved D. Per the germline V gene, CDR1 is SGDLS and CDR2 is YYNGEE. The V gene lost 3 bases and the J gene lost 3 bases, with 12 bases spanning the gap. This CDR3 is 15 amino acids long. The CDR3 loop reads CASSAVWAYTGELFF. In DNA, the CDR3 is TGTGCCAGCAGCGCCGTGTGGGCCTACACCGGGGAGCTGTTTTTT.

This chain links TRBV6-5 with TRBJ2-3, with D tentatively TRBD1 (5 bases). The germline V gene has CDR1 MNHEY and CDR2 SVGAGI. Trimming pared 6 bases from V and 0 bases from J, leaving 13 bases between. The CDR3 consists of 15 residues. CDR3 sequence: CASSKQATSTDTQYF. The CDR3 DNA reads TGTGCCAGCAGCAAACAGGCAACTAGCACAGATACGCAGTATTTT.

This chain links TRBV18 with TRBJ2-1, with D maybe TRBD2 (5 bases). CDR1 is KGHSH, CDR2 LQKENI, per germline. The CDR3 is made up of 16 amino acids. Trimming removed 4 bases at V and 4 bases at J, with 17 bases between. The DNA of the CDR3 is TGTGCCAGCTCACGGTCTAGACTAAGACCTTACAATGAGCAGTTCTTC. This sequence encodes CASSRSRLRPYNEQFF.

V is TRBV28 and J is TRBJ1-2; D is undetermined. The germline V and J ends were trimmed by 3 bases and 1 base, with 3 bases remaining between them. CDR1 MDHEN and CDR2 SYDVKM come from the germline V gene. The CDR3 is made up of 12 amino acids. The CDR3 protein is CASSLSNYGYTF. The CDR3 DNA is TGTGCCAGCAGTTTGAGTAACTATGGCTACACCTTC.

This chain joins TRBV7-9 and TRBJ1-1; the D is unclear. V lost 0 bases to trimming and J lost 1 base, with 15 bases between them. CDR3 length: 17 amino acids. CDR1 is SEHNR, CDR2 FQNEAQ, per germline (reference sequence). The chain's CDR3 is CASSLASATTTNTEAFF. The CDR3 coding sequence is TGTGCCAGCAGCTTAGCCTCCGCTACAACTACGAACACTGAAGCTTTCTTT.

Turning to this clone: Its ends do not fully match the called genes, so a read error is possible. This sequence joins TRBV29-1 and TRBJ1-2, with a weak D call TRBD1 (6 bases). The CDR3 totals 17 residues. Germline V gene sequence: CDR1 SQVTM, CDR2 ANQGSEA. In DNA form, the CDR3 reads TGCAGCGTTGAAGATCTAATGGGGGGGGGCCCGGGCTATGGCTATACCTTC. It translates to CSVEDLMGGGPGYGYTF.

This chain joins TRBV5-1 and TRBJ2-1; perhaps TRBD2 as D (6 bases). The germline V and J ends were trimmed by 4 bases and 2 bases, with 13 bases remaining between them. The CDR3 runs to 15 residues. Per germline, CDR1 SGHRS and CDR2 YFSETQ. CDR3 in amino acids: CASSPVAVAYNEQFF. The CDR3, as DNA: TGCGCCAGCAGCCCAGTAGCGGTGGCCTACAATGAGCAGTTCTTC.

The chain has TRBV6-1 and TRBJ1-5; perhaps TRBD1 as D (5 bases). Trimming shortened V by 5 bases and J by 7 bases, and 18 bases separated the two germline ends. The V gene's germline CDR1 is MNHNS and CDR2 SASEGT. The CDR3 has 15 residues. The CDR3 DNA reads as TGTGCCAGCAGTCAGACCCAGGGTGAACGGCAGCCCCAGCATTTT. Protein sequence: CASSQTQGERQPQHF.

The chain combines TRBV28 with TRBJ1-2, with 10 nucleotides matching TRBD1. The V and J ends lost 4 bases and 4 bases, in that order; junction bases with no gene match: 6. Germline assignment: CDR1 MDHEN and CDR2 SYDVKM. The CDR3 covers 15 residues. The CDR3 is CASSSPTGGAYGYTF. CDR3 nucleotides: TGTGCCAGCAGTTCCCCGACAGGGGGCGCCTATGGCTACACCTTC.

This chain joins TRBV19 and TRBJ2-2, with 11 bases identical to TRBD2. There are 18 residues in the CDR3. Germline loops: CDR1 LNHDA, CDR2 SQIVND (reference sequence). V dropped 7 bases and J dropped 0; count of bases not matched to a gene: 10. The CDR3 DNA reads as TGTGCCAGTACCAAGGGACTAGCGGCTAACGCGAACACCGGGGAGCTGTTTTTT. It encodes CASTKGLAANANTGELFF.

The rearrangement links TRBV5-1 to TRBJ2-5, with 9 bases fitting TRBD2. The germline gives CDR1 SGHRS, CDR2 YFSETQ. V lost 4 bases, J lost 9 bases, and 13 bases stayed unmatched. The CDR3 has 15 residues. This chain's CDR3 is CASSPLSGSFGAQYF. The CDR3 DNA sequence: TGCGCCAGCAGCCCTCTTAGCGGGAGTTTCGGGGCCCAGTACTTC.

This clone was detected a few times. The chain uses TRBV28 and TRBJ2-7, with 7 bases fitting TRBD1. This CDR3 has 12 residues. CDR1 and CDR2 (germline): MDHEN, SYDVKM. V dropped 3 bases and J dropped 4; count of bases not matched to a gene: 0. CDR3 in amino acids: CASSLGQYEQYF. CDR3 in DNA: TGTGCCAGCAGTTTGGGACAGTACGAGCAGTACTTC.

This rearrangement joins TRBV5-4 to TRBJ2-3, with 8 bases that match TRBD2. CDR1 and CDR2 from the germline V gene are SGHNT and YYREEE (reference sequence). With V trimmed by 4 bases and J by 4 bases, 8 bases remained unmatched. The CDR3 extends over 15 amino acids. The CDR3 is CASSLSAGGADTQYF. The CDR3 DNA is TGTGCCAGCAGCCTTTCGGCGGGGGGCGCAGATACGCAGTATTTT. The entire variable domain, with the rest obtained from reference TRBV5-4 and TRBJ2-3, is as follows: ETGVTQSPTHLIKTRGQQVTLRCSSQSGHNTVSWYQQALGQGPQFIFQYYREEENGRGNFPPRFSGLQFPNYSSELNVNALELDDSALYLCASSLSAGGADTQYFGPGTRLTVL.

This clone appeared a few times. The chain joins TRBV6-5 to TRBJ1-4; 9 positions match TRBD1. Germline CDR1 is MNHEY and CDR2 is SVGAGI. Trimming cost V 6 bases and J 7 bases; bases outside gene matches: 6. The CDR3 contains 14 residues. The CDR3: CASRDRGGGEKLFF. As DNA, the CDR3 is TGTGCCAGCAGGGACAGGGGCGGTGGTGAAAAACTGTTTTTT.

The V and J genes are TRBV5-1 and TRBJ2-1; 9 positions match TRBD2. CDR1 and CDR2 (germline): SGHRS, YFSETQ. The CDR3 sequence is 16 residues long. The V segment lost 0 bases and the J segment 8 bases; nucleotides outside the gene matches: 9. The CDR3 DNA reads as TGCGCCAGCAGCTTGGCGGTTAGCGGGAGTTGGGATGAGCAGTTCTTC. Translation gives CASSLAVSGSWDEQFF.

This rearrangement joins TRBV5-1 to TRBJ2-4, with 7 positions matching TRBD1. J gave up 1 base and V 3 bases, and 7 bases lay outside the gene matches. Germline V gene data show CDR1 as SGHRS and CDR2 as YFSETQ. The CDR3 runs to 16 residues. The CDR3 region has the DNA TGCGCCAGCAGCTCAACAGGGGTGGGGGCCAAAAACATTCAGTACTTC. It is translated as CASSSTGVGAKNIQYF.

This clone was counted a single time. The chain recombines TRBV7-2 with TRBJ1-5; D remains ambiguous. The germline gives CDR1 SGHTA, CDR2 FQGNSA. CDR3 length: 17 residues. The V gene lost 3 bases and the J gene lost 0 bases, with 15 bases spanning the gap. CDR3 in DNA: TGTGCCAGCAGCTTTACGTTCGACTTATATAGCAATCAGCCCCAGCATTTT. Amino acid sequence: CASSFTFDLYSNQPQHF.

The chain has TRBV7-2 and TRBJ1-1, with a tentative D call TRBD1 (5 bases). With 0 bases removed from V and 10 bases from J, the gap between germline ends came to 12 bases. CDR3 size: 13 residues. Germline V CDR1 and CDR2: SGHTA, FQGNSA. In DNA form, the CDR3 reads TGTGCCAGCAGCTTAGCCCAGGGTGGCGGAGCTTTCTTT. Translated: CASSLAQGGGAFF.

The CDR3 sequence: CASSYGLGAYEQYF. The CDR3 DNA is TGTGCCAGCAGTTACGGACTAGGTGCCTACGAGCAGTACTTC. V is TRBV6-5 and J is TRBJ2-7, with TRBD2 matching 7 bases. Unmatched junction bases numbered 3, after V lost 2 bases and J lost 2 bases. Germline V gene data show CDR1 as MNHEY and CDR2 as SVGAGI. The CDR3 has 14 amino acids.

The V and J genes are TRBV9 and TRBJ2-3; D is possibly TRBD2 (6 bases). Germline assignment: CDR1 SGDLS and CDR2 YYNGEE. Trimming removed 3 bases at V and 5 bases at J, with 13 bases between. The CDR3 spans 14 residues. CDR3 in amino acids: CASSGRDFGDTQYF. In DNA form, the CDR3 reads TGTGCCAGCAGCGGACGGGACTTCGGAGATACGCAGTATTTT.

The rearrangement links TRBV4-1 to TRBJ2-1; the match to TRBD2 covers 11 bases. The trim removed 4 bases at V and 3 bases at J, leaving 5 bases unmatched. CDR1 and CDR2 (germline): MGHRA, YSYEKL. This CDR3 is built from 16 residues. CDR3 in amino acids: CASSPLLAGVYNEQFF. In nucleotides, the CDR3 is TGCGCCAGCAGCCCGTTACTAGCGGGAGTCTACAATGAGCAGTTCTTC.

V and J are TRBV5-4 and TRBJ1-2; 7 nucleotides line up with TRBD1. The germline CDR1 and CDR2 sequences are SGHNT and YYREEE (reference sequence). The CDR3 contains 15 residues. V was clipped by 2 bases and J by 8 bases; unmatched bases: 12. CDR3 DNA: TGTGCCAGCAGCTTCCCCCCCGGGACAGCCGGGGGCTACACCTTC. This gives the protein CASSFPPGTAGGYTF.

The chain joins TRBV6-5 to TRBJ1-1; D uncertain. Germline assignment: CDR1 MNHEY and CDR2 SVGAGI. The CDR3 is 15 amino acids. With 5 bases removed from V and 1 base from J, the gap between germline ends came to 14 bases. CDR3 coding DNA: TGTGCCAGCAGTCCTCTCTGGTCGGGGAACACTGAAGCTTTCTTT. Translating gives CASSPLWSGNTEAFF.

Comment on this clone: Germline and junction disagree at one end, which may indicate a read error. J is TRBJ2-7 and V is TRBV15, with 9 bases lining up with TRBD1. Germline CDR1 and CDR2: LNHNV and YYDKDF (reference sequence). The length of the CDR3 is 14 residues. CDR3 DNA: TGTGACACCAGCAGCGGACAGGGGATGAACGAGCAGTACTTC. This codes for CDTSSGQGMNEQYF.

The chain joins TRBV5-1 to TRBJ2-7; 8 bases are shared with TRBD1. The CDR3 extends over 12 amino acids. From germline, CDR1 is SGHRS and CDR2 YFSETQ. With V trimmed by 4 bases and J by 12 bases, 9 bases remained unmatched. CDR3 nucleotides: TGCGCCAGCAGCCATAGGACAGGGTCGATGTACTTC. Its protein product is CASSHRTGSMYF.

The chain joins TRBV7-9 to TRBJ1-1, with D perhaps TRBD1 (6 bases). Germline V gene data show CDR1 as SEHNR and CDR2 as FQNEAQ (reference sequence). This CDR3 spans 16 amino acids. Trimming stripped 6 bases from V and 4 bases from J, with 21 bases between. For the CDR3, the DNA is TGTGCCAGCAGGCCACTGAAACAGGGCGGTGCCACTGAAGCTTTCTTT. It specifies CASRPLKQGGATEAFF.

The chain recombines TRBV7-3 with TRBJ1-1; D is possibly TRBD1 (5 bases). V lost 4 bases and J 2 bases, leaving 17 bases between the germline ends. The germline V gene encodes CDR1 SGHTA and CDR2 FQGTGA. CDR3 length: 16 amino acids. The CDR3 here is CASSSTRRGPNTEAFF. The CDR3 DNA follows: TGTGCCAGCAGCTCAACCCGGAGGGGCCCAAACACTGAAGCTTTCTTT.

The chain uses TRBV7-9 and TRBJ1-1; 8 bases agree with TRBD1. CDR1 is SEHNR and CDR2 is FQNEAQ in the germline V gene (reference sequence). The CDR3 is 15 amino acids. With 4 bases clipped from V and 2 bases from J, the junction kept 6 bases outside the gene matches. The CDR3 DNA reads as TGTGCCAGCAGCTCCTGGGACAGGAGAAACACTGAAGCTTTCTTT. It translates to CASSSWDRRNTEAFF.